Each of the 22 T cell receptor beta chains below was sequenced from the same sample in a study of blood T cell repertoires in COVID-19. The method was immunoSEQ multiplex PCR; TCRdb's version includes in-frame clones alone and lacks a portion of them. The table includes about 670,000 clones, around 90% detected once. Sequenced: peripheral blood. These receptors all stem from a young woman with acute or convalescent COVID-19.

The chain links TRBV7-2 to TRBJ1-1, with 7 bases aligning to TRBD1. Looked up from germline, CDR1 is SGHTA and CDR2 is FQGNSA. The J segment lost 4 bases and the V segment lost 5 bases, leaving 7 bases of the junction unmatched. The CDR3 length is 14 residues. The CDR3, as DNA: TGTGCCAGCAGCGTAACTCGGACAGGCACTGAAGCTTTCTTT. Its translation: CASSVTRTGTEAFF. The whole variable domain, filled in from reference TRBV7-2 and TRBJ1-1, reads GAGVSQSPSNKVTEKGKDVELRCDPISGHTALYWYRQSLGQGLEFLIYFQGNSAPDKSGLPSDRFSAERTGGSVSTLTIQRTQQEDSAVYLCASSVTRTGTEAFFGQGTRLTVV.

The J gene is TRBJ2-2, the V gene TRBV9, with D maybe TRBD1 (5 bases). This CDR3 is built from 15 residues. V was shortened by 0 bases and J by 2 bases, with 8 bases between the two germline ends. The germline CDR1 and CDR2 sequences are SGDLS and YYNGEE. CDR3 coding DNA: TGTGCCAGCAGCGTAGGGGGCGTTAACACCGGGGAGCTGTTTTTT. It codes for CASSVGGVNTGELFF.

The chain carries TRBV4-3 and TRBJ1-2; D gene unclear. The CDR3 covers 17 residues. CDR1 is LGHNA and CDR2 is YSLEER in the germline V gene. Trimming cost V 0 bases and J 0 bases, with 14 bases left between them. As DNA, the CDR3 is TGCGCCAGCAGCCAAGATTTAGGCAGGCCAACTAACTATGGCTACACCTTC. Amino acid sequence: CASSQDLGRPTNYGYTF.

The chain joins TRBV19 to TRBJ2-1, with a tentative D call TRBD2 (5 bases). This CDR3 comprises 15 residues. Germline V CDR1 and CDR2: LNHDA, SQIVND (reference sequence). Trimming pared 0 bases from V and 10 bases from J, leaving 16 bases between. The CDR3 region is CASSIDPGLAPEQFF. In nucleotides, the CDR3 is TGTGCCAGTAGTATAGACCCCGGGCTAGCACCAGAGCAGTTCTTC.

The chain has TRBV19 and TRBJ1-2, with unresolved D. The V end lost 6 bases, the J end lost 0 bases, and 11 bases lay between the germline ends. The CDR3 contains 14 residues. From germline, CDR1 is LNHDA and CDR2 SQIVND (reference sequence). In DNA form, the CDR3 reads TGTGCCAGTAGAAATGGTCAGACTAACTATGGCTACACCTTC. Translating gives CASRNGQTNYGYTF. The full variable domain, its missing parts supplied by reference TRBV19 and TRBJ1-2, is DGGITQSPKYLFRKEGQNVTLSCEQNLNHDAMYWYRQDPGQGLRLIYYSQIVNDFQKGDIAEGYSVSREKKESFPLTVTSAQKNPTAFYLCASRNGQTNYGYTFGSGTRLTVV.

The genes are TRBV7-2 and TRBJ1-1; D is ambiguous. Germline CDR1 reads SGHTA; CDR2 reads FQGNSA. This CDR3 comprises 13 residues. The V and J ends lost 9 bases and 0 bases respectively, with 11 bases between them. The DNA of the CDR3 is TGTGCCAGTACCAGGTGGATGAACACTGAAGCTTTCTTT. Encoded protein: CASTRWMNTEAFF.

This clone was seen just once. The chain is built from TRBV2 and TRBJ2-7; 9 positions agree with TRBD1. This CDR3 region has 13 residues. CDR1 SNHLY and CDR2 FYNNEI come from the germline V gene. With V trimmed by 4 bases and J by 6 bases, 4 bases remained unmatched. DNA for the CDR3: TGTGCCAGCAGTGGACAGGGGGTTGCCGAGCAGTACTTC. As protein: CASSGQGVAEQYF.

This sequence joins TRBV21-1 and TRBJ2-5; the D call in the table, TRBD1, was not verified against the DNA. TRBV21-1 is noted as a pseudogene. This CDR3 is built from 13 residues. CDR3 sequence (DNA): TGTGCCAGCAGCTTTGACAGGGCTGAGACCCAGTACTTC. Protein: CASSFDRAETQYF.

The V gene is TRBV7-9, the J gene TRBJ2-7; 9 bases align to TRBD1. V lost 5 bases and J lost 0; bases outside the gene matches: 8. Germline V gene sequence: CDR1 SEHNR, CDR2 FQNEAQ (reference sequence). CDR3 length: 16 amino acids. The CDR3 DNA follows: TGTGCCAGCAGCCTTACTTGGGGACAGGGCTCCTACGAGCAGTACTTC. Protein product: CASSLTWGQGSYEQYF.

This clone was counted a single time. The rearrangement joins TRBV11-3 to TRBJ1-1; unclear D gene. This CDR3 contains 14 residues. Germline values: CDR1 SGHNT, CDR2 YENEEA. Trimming removed 4 bases at V and 0 bases at J, with 9 bases between. CDR3 nucleotide sequence: TGTGCCAGCAGCTCCGGGATCATGAACACTGAAGCTTTCTTT. Protein: CASSSGIMNTEAFF.

CDR3 sequence: CASSPDGLAGTSNTGELFF. The CDR3 DNA sequence: TGTGCCAGCAGCCCAGATGGACTAGCGGGGACCTCGAACACCGGGGAGCTGTTTTTT. The gene calls are TRBV27 and TRBJ2-2; 12 nucleotides agree with TRBD2. The CDR3 has 19 amino acids. The J segment lost 0 bases and the V segment lost 6 bases, leaving 11 bases of the junction unmatched. CDR1 is MNHEY and CDR2 is SMNVEV in the germline V gene (reference sequence).

The CDR3 protein is CASSVDGGDQPQHF. DNA for the CDR3: TGTGCCAGCAGCGTAGACGGCGGGGATCAGCCCCAGCATTTT. The rearrangement joins TRBV9 to TRBJ1-5; the D is unclear. The CDR3 has 14 residues. Trimming cost V 0 bases and J 5 bases, with 9 bases left between them. Germline CDR1 reads SGDLS; CDR2 reads YYNGEE.

The V gene is TRBV2, the J gene TRBJ2-7; 7 nucleotides align to TRBD1. CDR1 is SNHLY, CDR2 FYNNEI, per germline. This CDR3 is built from 21 residues. Losses at the gene ends were 7 bases for V and 1 base for J; bases not matched to a gene: 28. CDR3 in DNA: TGTGCCAGCACCCAACTAGGGACAGCCCAGACCGACAATTTCCTTTCCTACGAGCAGTACTTC. Residues: CASTQLGTAQTDNFLSYEQYF.

This clone was observed a handful of times. This chain uses TRBV6-5 with TRBJ1-2, with D possibly TRBD1 on 5 matching bases. CDR3 length equals 14 residues. In germline, CDR1 is MNHEY, CDR2 SVGAGI. The V gene lost 6 bases and the J gene lost 8 bases, with 19 bases spanning the gap. The CDR3 loop is CASSRGAGGRGYTF. CDR3 coding DNA: TGTGCCAGCAGCCGGGGCGCGGGAGGGAGAGGCTACACCTTC.

The chain uses TRBV12-5 and TRBJ2-2; D unresolved. Between the trimmed V and J ends, which lost 5 bases and 8 bases, there was a span of 3 bases. CDR1 and CDR2 (germline): LGHNT, FRNRAP. The CDR3 is made up of 10 amino acids. The CDR3 DNA follows: TGTGCTAGTGGTCCAGGGGAGCTGTTTTTT. Translated, it gives CASGPGELFF.

The chain is built from TRBV6-5 and TRBJ1-6; no firm D call. CDR3 length equals 14 residues. Germline loops: CDR1 MNHEY, CDR2 SVGAGI. The V end was cut by 1 base, the J end by 10 bases, with 11 bases between. The CDR3 sequence: CASSYFGRPSPLHF. CDR3 DNA: TGTGCCAGCAGTTACTTCGGCAGGCCCTCACCCCTCCACTTT.

The rearrangement joins TRBV7-2 to TRBJ2-5, with a possible D match to TRBD1 (5 bases). Trimming shortened V by 0 bases and J by 5 bases, and 19 bases separated the two germline ends. Germline assignment: CDR1 SGHTA and CDR2 FQGNSA. CDR3 length equals 17 residues. The CDR3: CASSLAIRDSLGETQYF. The DNA of the CDR3 is TGTGCCAGCAGCTTAGCAATTAGAGACAGCCTCGGGGAGACCCAGTACTTC.

This chain uses TRBV13 with TRBJ2-1; a possible D gene is TRBD2 (5 bases). Trimming stripped 6 bases from V and 10 bases from J, with 10 bases between. Looked up from germline, CDR1 is PRHDT and CDR2 is FYEKMQ (reference sequence). This CDR3 comprises 11 residues. The CDR3 loop reads CASRGPGEQFF. DNA for the CDR3: TGTGCCAGCAGAGGACCGGGGGAGCAGTTCTTC.

The DNA for the CDR3 is TGTGCCAGCAGTGACGCTAGCGGGGCATACAATGAGCAGTTCTTC. It translates to CASSDASGAYNEQFF. The chain couples TRBV25-1 to TRBJ2-1, with 9 nucleotides matching TRBD2. The CDR3 extends over 15 amino acids. V trimming: 3 bases; J trimming: 4 bases; junction bases outside the gene matches: 4. Germline loops: CDR1 MGHDK, CDR2 SYGVNS.

V is TRBV6-5 and J is TRBJ2-1; TRBD2 aligns across 7 bases. Germline loops: CDR1 MNHEY, CDR2 SVGAGI. This CDR3 has 14 amino acids. V gave up 6 bases and J gave up 8 bases; unmatched junction bases: 10. The CDR3 loop reads CASSPTTSSHEQFF. CDR3 in DNA: TGTGCCAGCAGCCCCACGACTAGCTCCCATGAGCAGTTCTTC.

The CDR3 here is CASSHPGRGGPKDTQYF. CDR3 sequence (DNA): TGCGCCAGCAGCCACCCAGGGAGGGGGGGCCCCAAGGATACGCAGTATTTT. This chain uses TRBV4-1 with TRBJ2-3, with D possibly TRBD2 on 7 matching bases. With 3 bases removed from V and 6 bases from J, the gap between germline ends came to 22 bases. Germline CDR1 is MGHRA and CDR2 is YSYEKL. The length of the CDR3 is 17 residues.

V usage is TRBV3-1 (or the pseudogene TRBV3-2) and J usage is TRBJ2-5, with 12 positions matching TRBD2. The CDR3 sequence is 16 residues long. V dropped 4 bases and J dropped 4; count of bases not matched to a gene: 7. Germline V gene lookup returns CDR1 LGHDT and CDR2 YNNKEL (reference sequence). The CDR3 reads CASSPELAGGLETQYF. CDR3 nucleotides: TGTGCCAGCAGCCCTGAACTAGCGGGGGGCTTAGAGACCCAGTACTTC.